There are a few counts of the clone carrying this T cell receptor (beta chain). Its target is not known. This sample was included in a study of blood T cells in healthy people across ages. General study results and limits: Estimates of total diversity, which came from one million sequenced T cells, were considered to be underestimates.

The germline V gene has CDR1 SQVTM and CDR2 ANQGSEA. The CDR3 contains 15 residues. Trimming took 5 bases from V and 0 from J, leaving 16 bases between them. Peripheral blood samples of around 9.8 milliliters were drawn from each donor. Then a second PCR, running about 6 to 11 cycles, was carried out with a sample-barcoded 5' primer and a J-beta primer mix. Unique molecular identifiers of 12 random nucleotides labeled each cDNA. Each CDR3 protein gets one entry after TCRdb re-called the 5' RACE reads with MiXCR. The data show about 1.4 million distinct CDR3 sequences, with roughly 59% seen just once and about 6.7% held by the top ten.

The rearrangement uses TRBV29-1 and TRBJ1-2; D perhaps matches TRBD1 (6 bases). The source of this sequence is a man aged 18 to 35 in good health. What was sequenced was blood. The CDR3 sequence: CSVTIPNRANYGYTF. CDR3 bases: TGCAGCGTTACAATCCCCAACAGGGCTAACTATGGCTACACCTTC.